A selection of T cell receptor beta chains follows, all from one sample in a study of cytomegalovirus exposure and HLA in healthy donors. The protocol was immunoSEQ multiplex PCR, while the TCRdb copy is restricted to in-frame clones and leaves out a portion. The sample includes about 130,000 clones, 60% to 75% of them seen just once. The specimen sequenced was PBMCs. All receptors derive from a woman aged 45-65 years in good health and CMV-seropositive. The CDR3 runs from the conserved cysteine through the conserved F or W. D genes are given only for firm matches. Clone size is not always given. Where it is, it says once, few, many or a class for expanded clones.

D,size,V,J,CDR3,DNA
-,-,TRBV9,TRBJ2-3,CASSVAVDTQYF,TGTGCCAGCAGCGTAGCTGTAGATACGCAGTATTTT
TRBD2,few,TRBV19,TRBJ2-1,CASSPAGNSYNEQFF,TGTGCCAGTAGCCCAGCGGGGAACTCCTACAATGAGCAGTTCTTC
TRBD1,-,TRBV10-3,TRBJ2-5,CAISDALGQGLQETQYF,TGTGCCATCAGTGATGCCCTAGGACAGGGGCTCCAAGAGACCCAGTACTTC
TRBD1,-,TRBV5-4,TRBJ1-6,CASSGQGAPGGDSPLHF,TGTGCCAGCTCCGGACAGGGGGCGCCTGGGGGGGATTCACCCCTCCACTTT
-,-,TRBV7-9,TRBJ2-3,CASKRRQDTDTQYF,TGTGCCAGCAAGAGGAGACAGGACACAGATACGCAGTATTTT
-,-,TRBV11-3,TRBJ2-1,CASSFERASNEQFF,TGTGCCAGCAGCTTCGAGCGGGCGAGCAATGAGCAGTTCTTC
TRBD1,-,TRBV6-5,TRBJ2-7,CASSRQGANYEQYF,TGTGCCAGCAGTCGCCAGGGGGCCAACTACGAGCAGTACTTC
TRBD2,-,TRBV7-2,TRBJ2-3,CASSLVSSGTSTDTQYF,TGTGCCAGCAGCTTAGTCTCTAGCGGGACTAGCACAGATACGCAGTATTTT
-,-,TRBV5-1,TRBJ2-2,CASTGGTGTGELFF,TGCGCCAGCACCGGGGGGACAGGCACCGGGGAGCTGTTTTTT
TRBD1,-,TRBV6-5,TRBJ1-2,CASRNDRERNYGYTF,TGTGCCAGCAGGAATGACAGGGAACGTAACTATGGCTACACCTTC
TRBD2,-,TRBV4-2,TRBJ2-1,CASSGLAVYNEQFF,TGTGCCAGCTCCGGACTAGCGGTCTACAATGAGCAGTTCTTC
TRBD1,-,TRBV6-1,TRBJ2-7,CASVTGANSQYEQYF,TGTGCCAGCGTAACAGGGGCTAATTCCCAATACGAGCAGTACTTC
TRBD2,-,TRBV29-1,TRBJ2-7,CSVQAGGNSYEQYF,TGCAGCGTTCAGGCGGGGGGTAACTCCTACGAGCAGTACTTC
-,-,TRBV11-3,TRBJ2-1,CASSSSGNEQFF,TGTGCCAGCAGCAGCAGCGGGAATGAGCAGTTCTTC
-,-,TRBV5-5,TRBJ1-1,CASSRHDRMNTEAFF,TGTGCCAGCAGCCGTCACGACAGAATGAACACTGAAGCTTTCTTT
TRBD2,-,TRBV5-1,TRBJ2-7,CASSLTGTSGGYEQYF,TGCGCCAGCAGCTTGACCGGGACTAGCGGGGGCTACGAGCAGTACTTC
-,-,TRBV6-5,TRBJ1-6,CASSLAGGGNSPLHF,TGTGCCAGCAGTTTAGCGGGGGGCGGGAATTCACCCCTCCACTTT
-,-,TRBV7-2,TRBJ1-5,CASSSSGDQPQHF,TGTGCCAGCAGCTCTTCAGGGGATCAGCCCCAGCATTTT
TRBD2,-,TRBV4-2,TRBJ2-7,CASSQDQRGVYEQYF,TGTGCCAGCAGCCAAGACCAGCGGGGGGTCTACGAGCAGTACTTC
TRBD1,-,TRBV4-1,TRBJ2-2,CASARTGSKSGSYTGELFF,TGCGCCAGCGCGCGGACAGGGTCCAAGAGTGGAAGTTACACCGGGGAGCTGTTTTTT
-,-,TRBV2,TRBJ2-1,CASSDQGFLYNEQFF,TGTGCCAGCAGTGATCAGGGTTTTTTATACAATGAGCAGTTCTTC
-,-,TRBV4-1,TRBJ2-3,CASSQENARDTQYF,TGCGCCAGCAGCCAAGAGAACGCCAGAGATACGCAGTATTTT
-,-,TRBV5-1,TRBJ1-4,CASSLGGRSNEKLFF,TGCGCCAGCAGCTTGGGGGGCAGGTCCAACGAAAAACTGTTTTTT
-,-,TRBV19,TRBJ2-7,CASTPSDARFYEQYF,TGTGCCAGTACCCCCAGTGATGCCCGTTTCTACGAGCAGTACTTC
TRBD1,-,TRBV7-2,TRBJ2-1,CASSPRAGGDNEQFF,TGTGCCAGCAGCCCTCGTGCAGGGGGTGACAATGAGCAGTTCTTC
-,-,TRBV5-1,TRBJ2-5,CASSPTGTNEETQYF,TGCGCCAGCAGCCCCACAGGGACCAACGAAGAGACCCAGTACTTC
TRBD1,-,TRBV4-1,TRBJ1-2,CATAGGEGRFGYTF,TGCGCCACGGCAGGGGGCGAAGGGAGGTTTGGCTACACCTTC